This is a list of T cell receptor beta chains from one sample in a study of neurological immune-mediated disorders. TCRdb re-called the 5' RACE reads through MiXCR, storing one row per CDR3 protein. Among 25,000 to 35,000 distinct CDR3 sequences, about 16% were seen once, and the ten largest hold 25% to 35%. The material sequenced was PBMCs. These receptors were taken from a man aged 70 or older in good health. Each CDR3 is given with its conserved first and last residue.

>TRBV4-2|TRBJ2-3
CASSQDRGQGASDTQYF
>TRBV5-5|TRBJ1-4
CASSLRATREGEKLFF
>TRBV29-1|TRBJ2-7
CSVLGGPGEQYF
>TRBV20-1|TRBJ2-2
CSALWGNTGYLFF
>TRBV20-1|TRBJ2-7
CSAMRGRHEQYF
>TRBV7-7|TRBJ2-2
CASNPQFVRVWTGELFF
>TRBV29-1|TRBJ2-4
CSVGAGQGLYF
>TRBV15|TRBJ2-7
CATSSLFASSYEQYF
>TRBV5-4|TRBJ2-1
CASTRGGGTYNEQFF
>TRBV15|TRBJ2-5
CATSRTRGSEVETQYF
>TRBV4-3|TRBJ2-2
CASSRFGGDLFF
>TRBV20-1|TRBJ2-3
CSARVAGSTDTQYF
>TRBV12-3/TRBV12-4|TRBJ1-1
CASSYGQMRAFF
>TRBV4-3|TRBJ2-6
CASSQKTGSGANVLTF
>TRBV12-3/TRBV12-4|TRBJ2-2
CASSRGAGAAGELFF
>TRBV6-5|TRBJ2-7
CASRPGTLSYEQYF
>TRBV7-2|TRBJ2-5
CASSPRGLAGSKETQYF
>TRBV28|TRBJ2-3
CASSPGGSGDTQYF
>TRBV15|TRBJ2-7
CATSREYRDEQYF
>TRBV18|TRBJ1-4
CASSLPRDRAGRADEKLFF
>TRBV5-1|TRBJ2-4
CASTECSGAKNIQYF
>TRBV30|TRBJ1-4
CAWSADRRFEKLFF
>TRBV5-1|TRBJ2-3
CASSLTGGKTDTQYF
>TRBV29-1|TRBJ2-6
CSVVQSGANVLTF
>TRBV12-3/TRBV12-4|TRBJ1-2
CASSLGSGSVYTF
>TRBV6-1|TRBJ1-1
CASSSGRNTEAFF
>TRBV20-1|TRBJ2-3
CSASSPGHLRTDTQYF
>TRBV5-1|TRBJ2-2
CASSLGGQVTGDLFF
>TRBV7-3|TRBJ2-7
CASSATGTGSYEQYF
>TRBV7-9|TRBJ2-2
CASSPYRAANTGELFF
>TRBV5-1|TRBJ2-1
CASSLDRYNEQFF
>TRBV12-3/TRBV12-4|TRBJ2-3
CASSYRLAGVTDTQYF
>TRBV6-6|TRBJ1-4
CASSESQSNPLF
>TRBV20-1|TRBJ2-1
CSARTSGGYYNEQFF
>TRBV27|TRBJ1-5
CASSRGRGADQPRHF
>TRBV20-1|TRBJ1-3
CSARSGSGNTIYF
>TRBV6-2/TRBV6-3|TRBJ2-5
CASSYSETQYF
>TRBV9|TRBJ2-5
CASSVGGGGYQETQYF
>TRBV5-4|TRBJ2-1
CASSDWNNEQFF
>TRBV24-1|TRBJ2-1
CATSDPMGQGAQEQFF
>TRBV20-1|TRBJ2-2
CSAIRTTNTGELFF
>TRBV6-5|TRBJ2-6
CASSRGKSSGANVLTF
>TRBV10-3|TRBJ2-5
CAISESTRFEETQYF
>TRBV7-2|TRBJ2-2
CASSPNRGQTGELFF
>TRBV28|TRBJ1-4
CASGLTATNEKLFF
>TRBV20-1|TRBJ1-1
CSASPGVGDTEAFF
>TRBV6-4|TRBJ1-5
CASSQDRNQPQHF
>TRBV5-1|TRBJ1-2
CASSLAGTVSANYGYTF
>TRBV29-1|TRBJ2-7
CSVLLTGTYEQYF
>TRBV7-2|TRBJ2-5
CASSLGLSRVGTQYF